Included here is one T cell receptor (beta chain) sequence, with context. Antigen: not known. The data derive from a study of T cell responses to AZD1222 COVID-19 vaccine. Whole-study findings and limits: Epitopes outside B.1.351 and B.1.1.7 mutated regions reportedly drew nearly half of spike TCRs.

V shed 0 bases and J shed 10 bases, with 13 bases lying between them. The germline V gene encodes CDR1 MGHRA and CDR2 YSYEKL. The CDR3 contains 15 residues. Whether given at about 4 or about 12 weeks, second doses were pooled. The data were produced by immunoSEQ multiplex PCR, yet TCRdb's version contains in-frame clones alone and is incomplete. The sample lists some 180,000 clones, approximately 89% occurring once. The clonotype comes from an adult who received the AZD1222 COVID-19 vaccine. The rearrangement uses TRBV4-1 and TRBJ1-6, with D tentatively TRBD1 (6 bases). Material: peripheral blood, obtained 28 days after the second AZD1222 dose. This chain's CDR3 is CASSQDIQRGSPLHF. The CDR3 coding sequence is TGCGCCAGCAGCCAAGATATACAGAGGGGGTCACCCCTCCACTTT.